Following are 4 T cell receptor beta chains from one sample sequenced in a study of blood T cells in healthy people across ages. The use of a sample-barcoded 5' primer and a J-beta primer mix characterized a second PCR of about 6 to 11 cycles. TCRdb independently ran MiXCR on the 5' RACE reads; one entry per CDR3 protein. The data contain hundreds of thousands of distinct CDR3 sequences, approximately 49% of them singletons. The sequencing input was blood. The receptors shown here come from an older woman in good health.

As regards this clonotype: This could be a read error, since a much larger clone is one nucleotide away. Since the CDR3 does not end with the conserved phenylalanine or tryptophan, this likely comes from a read error. J is TRBJ2-5 and V is TRBV5-1; 7 bases are a match to TRBD1. The CDR3 totals 14 residues. The ends lost 4 bases at V and 2 bases at J; junction bases unmatched: 5. The germline gives CDR1 SGHRS, CDR2 YFSETQ. CDR3 sequence reads: CASSVWDSQETQYL. The DNA of the CDR3 is TGCGCCAGCAGCGTGTGGGACAGTCAAGAGACCCAGTACTTA.

The chain has TRBV28 and TRBJ2-5; 8 bases fit TRBD2. V dropped 5 bases and J dropped 11; count of bases not matched to a gene: 10. In germline, CDR1 is MDHEN, CDR2 SYDVKM. The CDR3 runs to 13 residues. In DNA form, the CDR3 reads TGTGCCAGCAGTCTAAGCGGGGGAGACAAGCAGTACTTC. This translates into CASSLSGGDKQYF.

Comment on this clonotype: A junction end diverges from the germline sequence, so it may reflect a read error. The chain combines TRBV18 with TRBJ2-1; the D gene could be TRBD1 or TRBD2 (5 bases each). Germline V CDR1 and CDR2: KGHSH, LQKENI. The CDR3 length is 14 residues. The CDR3 DNA sequence: TGTGCCGGCTCTCTTCAGGGTCGGGGAAACGAGCAGTTCTTC. The encoded protein is CAGSLQGRGNEQFF.

The V call is TRBV12-3 or TRBV12-4, the J call TRBJ2-1; 7 nucleotides agree with TRBD1. This CDR3 has 12 amino acids. The J segment lost 15 bases and the V segment lost 4 bases, leaving 9 bases of the junction unmatched. The CDR3 DNA follows: TGTGCCAGCAGTTCGACCCCTAGGGGGCGGTTCTTC. It yields the protein CASSSTPRGRFF.